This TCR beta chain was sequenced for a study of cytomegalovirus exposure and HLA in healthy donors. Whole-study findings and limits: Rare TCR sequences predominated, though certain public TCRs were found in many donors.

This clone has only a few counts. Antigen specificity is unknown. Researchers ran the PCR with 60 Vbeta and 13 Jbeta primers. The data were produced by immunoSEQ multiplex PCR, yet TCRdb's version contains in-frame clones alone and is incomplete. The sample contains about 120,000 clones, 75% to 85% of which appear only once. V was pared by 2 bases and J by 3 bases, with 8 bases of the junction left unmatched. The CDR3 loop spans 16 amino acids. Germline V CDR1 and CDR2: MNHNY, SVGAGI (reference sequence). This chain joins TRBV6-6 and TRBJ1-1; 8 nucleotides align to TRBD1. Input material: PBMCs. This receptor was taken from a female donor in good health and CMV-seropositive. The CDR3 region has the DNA TGTGCCAGCAGTTACGGAGGGACAGGCGAGGACACTGAAGCTTTCTTT. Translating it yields CASSYGGTGEDTEAFF.